This record concerns one TCR beta chain sequence. Its target is not known. The assay was immunoSEQ multiplex PCR, and TCRdb's table has in-frame clones only and misses some. The data contain around 70,000 clones, over 85% of them singletons. The sample comes from a study of cytomegalovirus exposure and HLA in healthy donors. Study-wide points: In a later analysis, first-cohort TCR clusters were found to tend to co-occur in the 120 or so validation repertoires. The dataset shows that most TCR sequences were rare, while some public TCRs occurred in many donors.

The donors were members of the validation cohort comprising roughly 130 subjects, separate from the approximately 700-subject first cohort. CDR3 length: 16 amino acids. Germline loops: CDR1 LNHDA, CDR2 SQIVND (reference sequence). The germline V and J ends were trimmed by 5 bases and 5 bases, with 18 bases remaining between them. This receptor was obtained from a young man in good health and CMV-seropositive. The sequenced material came from PBMCs. The chain uses TRBV19 and TRBJ2-2; TRBD2 might be the D (6 bases). CDR3 region: CASSRRSGTDTGELFF. The CDR3 bases are TGTGCCAGTAGTCGGAGATCCGGGACTGATACCGGGGAGCTGTTTTTT.